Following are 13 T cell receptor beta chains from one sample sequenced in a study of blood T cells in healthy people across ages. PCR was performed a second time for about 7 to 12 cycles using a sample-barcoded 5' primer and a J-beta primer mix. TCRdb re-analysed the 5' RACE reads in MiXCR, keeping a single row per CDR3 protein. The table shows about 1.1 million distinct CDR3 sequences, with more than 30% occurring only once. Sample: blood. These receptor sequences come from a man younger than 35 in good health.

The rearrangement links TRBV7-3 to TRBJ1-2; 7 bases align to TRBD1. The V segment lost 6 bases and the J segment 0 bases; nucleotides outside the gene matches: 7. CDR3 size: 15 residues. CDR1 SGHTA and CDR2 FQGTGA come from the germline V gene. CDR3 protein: CASSQDRASNYGYTF. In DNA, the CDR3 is TGTGCCAGCAGTCAAGACAGGGCTTCTAACTATGGCTACACCTTC.

CDR3 sequence (DNA): TGTGCCAGCAACGTGGGCGGGCTTGATGGCTACACCTTC. Encoded protein: CASNVGGLDGYTF. The rearrangement uses TRBV25-1 and TRBJ1-2; D ambiguous. The germline V gene has CDR1 MGHDK and CDR2 SYGVNS. The V gene lost 7 bases and the J gene lost 6 bases, with 15 bases spanning the gap. This CDR3 is built from 13 residues.

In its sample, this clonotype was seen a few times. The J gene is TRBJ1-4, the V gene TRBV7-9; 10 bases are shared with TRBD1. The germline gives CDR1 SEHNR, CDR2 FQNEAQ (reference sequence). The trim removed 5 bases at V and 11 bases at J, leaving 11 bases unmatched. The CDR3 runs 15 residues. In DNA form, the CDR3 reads TGTGCCAGCAGCGCCAGGACAGGGGGGAAGAAGAAACTGTTTTTT. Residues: CASSARTGGKKKLFF.

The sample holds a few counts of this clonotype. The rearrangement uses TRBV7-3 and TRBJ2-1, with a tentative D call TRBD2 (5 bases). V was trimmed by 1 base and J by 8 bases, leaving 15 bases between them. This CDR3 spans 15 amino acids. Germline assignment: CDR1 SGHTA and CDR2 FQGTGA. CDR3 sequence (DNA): TGTGCCAGCAGCTTAAGGTCTGGAGGCTGGGATGAGCAGTTCTTC. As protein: CASSLRSGGWDEQFF.

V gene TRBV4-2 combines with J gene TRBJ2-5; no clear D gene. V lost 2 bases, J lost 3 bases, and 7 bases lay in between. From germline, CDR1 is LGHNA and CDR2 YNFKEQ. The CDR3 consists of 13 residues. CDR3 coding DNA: TGTGCCAGCAGCCAACTCCCCGAAGAGACCCAGTACTTC. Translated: CASSQLPEETQYF.

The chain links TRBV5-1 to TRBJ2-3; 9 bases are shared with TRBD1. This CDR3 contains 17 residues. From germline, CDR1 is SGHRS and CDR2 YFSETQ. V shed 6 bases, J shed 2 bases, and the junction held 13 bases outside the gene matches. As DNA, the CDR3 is TGCGCCAGCAAAAGGAACCGGGACAGGGACACCACAGATACGCAGTATTTT. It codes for CASKRNRDRDTTDTQYF.

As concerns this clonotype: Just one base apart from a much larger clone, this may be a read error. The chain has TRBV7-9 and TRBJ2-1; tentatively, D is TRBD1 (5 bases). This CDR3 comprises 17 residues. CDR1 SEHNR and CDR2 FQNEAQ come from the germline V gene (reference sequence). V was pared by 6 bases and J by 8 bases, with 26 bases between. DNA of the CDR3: TGTGCCAGCAGGTCGAGTAACAGGCAATCCACAGTCTATGAGCAGTTCTTC. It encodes CASRSSNRQSTVYEQFF.

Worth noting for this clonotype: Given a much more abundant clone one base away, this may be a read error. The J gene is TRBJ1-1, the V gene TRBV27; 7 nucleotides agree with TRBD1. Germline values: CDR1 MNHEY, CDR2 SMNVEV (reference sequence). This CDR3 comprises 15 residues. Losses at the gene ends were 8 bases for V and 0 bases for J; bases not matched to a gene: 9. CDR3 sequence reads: CASGVTGSMNTEAFF. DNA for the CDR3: TGTGCCAGCGGTGTGACAGGGAGCATGAACACTGAAGCTTTCTTT.

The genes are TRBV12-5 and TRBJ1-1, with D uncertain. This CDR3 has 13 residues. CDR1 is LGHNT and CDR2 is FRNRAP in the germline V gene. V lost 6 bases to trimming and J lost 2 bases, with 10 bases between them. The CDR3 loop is CASGIRLNTEAFF. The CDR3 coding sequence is TGTGCTAGTGGAATTAGGCTTAACACTGAAGCTTTCTTT.

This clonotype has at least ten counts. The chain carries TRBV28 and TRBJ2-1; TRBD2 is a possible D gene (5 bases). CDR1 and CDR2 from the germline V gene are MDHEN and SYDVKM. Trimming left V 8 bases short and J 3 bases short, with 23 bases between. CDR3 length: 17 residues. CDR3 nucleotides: TGTGCCAGCCCCCCATTAGGAGGATCCGCAATCTACAATGAGCAGTTCTTC. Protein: CASPPLGGSAIYNEQFF.

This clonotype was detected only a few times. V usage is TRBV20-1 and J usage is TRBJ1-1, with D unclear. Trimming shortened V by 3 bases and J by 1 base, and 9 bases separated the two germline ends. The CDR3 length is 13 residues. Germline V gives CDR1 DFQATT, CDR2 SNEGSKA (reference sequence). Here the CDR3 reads CSASPRPNTEAFF. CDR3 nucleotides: TGCAGTGCTAGCCCCAGGCCGAACACTGAAGCTTTCTTT.

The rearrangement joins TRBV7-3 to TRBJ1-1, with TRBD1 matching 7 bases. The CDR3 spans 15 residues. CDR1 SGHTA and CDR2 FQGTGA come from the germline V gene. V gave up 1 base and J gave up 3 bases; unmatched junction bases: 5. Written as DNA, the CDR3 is TGTGCCAGCAGCTTAAATGACAGGGTGGACACTGAAGCTTTCTTT. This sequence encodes CASSLNDRVDTEAFF. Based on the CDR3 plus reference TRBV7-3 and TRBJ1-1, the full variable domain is GAGVSQTPSNKVTEKGKYVELRCDPISGHTALYWYRQSLGQGPEFLIYFQGTGAADDSGLPNDRFFAVRPEGSVSTLKIQRTERGDSAVYLCASSLNDRVDTEAFFGQGTRLTVV.

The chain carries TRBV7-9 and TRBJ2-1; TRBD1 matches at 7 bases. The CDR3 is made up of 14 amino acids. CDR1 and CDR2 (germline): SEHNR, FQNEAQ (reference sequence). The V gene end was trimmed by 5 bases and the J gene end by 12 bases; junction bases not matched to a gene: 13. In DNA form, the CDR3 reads TGTGCCAGCAGCGAAACCGGGACAGATTCATTGCAGTTCTTC. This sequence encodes CASSETGTDSLQFF.